The sequence of this T cell receptor (beta chain) was determined in a study of blood T cell repertoires in COVID-19. Across the study: Sites across the United States, Italy and Spain contributed samples from acute and convalescent COVID-19. PBMCs, B-cell-depleted T cells, or T cells provided the cDNA or gDNA that made up the material.

Patients in Seattle were enrolled during active infection, then followed longitudinally. Source study methods: Amplifying reference gene primers gave estimates of nucleated cell counts. The assay was immunoSEQ multiplex PCR, and TCRdb's table has in-frame clones only and misses some. The DNA was the basis for D and trimming; V, J and clone size are from that table. The sample gives tens of thousands of clones, roughly 83% of which show up once; roughly a tenth is in the top ten. The germline gives CDR1 DFQATT, CDR2 SNEGSKA (reference sequence). The V gene lost 3 bases and the J gene lost 3 bases, with 6 bases spanning the gap. The CDR3 consists of 12 residues.

The clonotype was recovered from a man aged 50 or older with COVID-19, enrolled during active disease. The V gene is TRBV20-1, the J gene TRBJ1-5; no firm D call. The specimen sequenced was peripheral blood. This chain's CDR3 is CSASDNNQPQHF. For the CDR3, the DNA is TGCAGTGCTAGTGATAACAATCAGCCCCAGCATTTT.